Below, 30 T cell receptor beta chains from the same sample are listed, as sequenced in a study of cytomegalovirus exposure and HLA in healthy donors. The PCR was carried out with 60 Vbeta primers and 13 Jbeta primers. Profiling relied on immunoSEQ multiplex PCR, and the TCRdb table lists in-frame clones only, not all of them. The table gives 180,000 or so clones; the top ten clones make up roughly 0.74% of it. The sequencing input was PBMCs. These TCRs come from a boy aged 5-17 years in good health and CMV-seronegative.

The chain uses TRBV27 and TRBJ1-2; unclear D gene. The CDR3 spans 14 residues. V was trimmed by 5 bases and J by 7 bases, leaving 17 bases between them. From germline, CDR1 is MNHEY and CDR2 SMNVEV (reference sequence). The CDR3 sequence: CASSRTRTASGYTF. For the CDR3, the DNA is TGTGCCAGCAGTCGAACAAGAACTGCTAGTGGCTACACCTTC.

The chain joins TRBV28 to TRBJ2-7; possible D gene TRBD1, 5 bases. Germline loops: CDR1 MDHEN, CDR2 SYDVKM. Trimming took 1 base from V and 0 from J, leaving 16 bases between them. The CDR3 loop spans 17 amino acids. CDR3 nucleotide sequence: TGTGCCAGCAGTTTATCCAGGGTTTGGGGCCCCTCCTACGAGCAGTACTTC. Translated, it gives CASSLSRVWGPSYEQYF.

The rearrangement joins TRBV9 to TRBJ2-3, with 11 bases that match TRBD2. This CDR3 region has 16 residues. Per germline, CDR1 SGDLS and CDR2 YYNGEE. Trimming cost V 4 bases and J 2 bases; bases outside gene matches: 6. DNA of the CDR3: TGTGCCAGCAGCTTGGGACTAGCGGCCTACACAGATACGCAGTATTTT. Residues: CASSLGLAAYTDTQYF.

The chain combines TRBV5-4 with TRBJ1-1, with TRBD1 matching over 8 bases. The germline gives CDR1 SGHNT, CDR2 YYREEE (reference sequence). The trim removed 4 bases at V and 1 base at J, leaving 3 bases unmatched. The CDR3 sequence is 14 residues long. The CDR3 region is CASSRTGTNTEAFF. The CDR3 DNA follows: TGTGCCAGCAGCCGGACAGGGACGAACACTGAAGCTTTCTTT. Looking up the rest from reference TRBV5-4 and TRBJ1-1 gives the full variable domain: ETGVTQSPTHLIKTRGQQVTLRCSSQSGHNTVSWYQQALGQGPQFIFQYYREEENGRGNFPPRFSGLQFPNYSSELNVNALELDDSALYLCASSRTGTNTEAFFGQGTRLTVV.

The chain is built from TRBV5-1 and TRBJ2-1, with D unclear. CDR1 is SGHRS and CDR2 is YFSETQ in the germline V gene. The CDR3 contains 14 residues. V lost 2 bases to trimming and J lost 2 bases, with 8 bases between them. CDR3: CASSFSQTYNEQFF. CDR3 coding DNA: TGCGCCAGCAGCTTTTCGCAGACCTACAATGAGCAGTTCTTC.

The CDR3 protein is CASSSHRAGGGLAYGYTF. As DNA, the CDR3 is TGTGCCAGCAGCTCCCACCGGGCCGGGGGTGGTTTGGCCTATGGCTACACCTTC. The chain combines TRBV7-2 with TRBJ1-2; D is possibly TRBD1 (5 bases). Germline loops: CDR1 SGHTA, CDR2 FQGNSA. The CDR3 totals 18 residues. Trimming took 4 bases from V and 4 from J, leaving 25 bases between them.

The genes are TRBV7-3 and TRBJ2-3, with unresolved D. CDR3 size: 13 residues. The V gene's germline CDR1 is SGHTA and CDR2 FQGTGA. V lost 2 bases and J lost 3, with 6 bases in between. CDR3 loop: CASSLGDTDTQYF. CDR3 in DNA: TGTGCCAGCAGCTTAGGAGATACAGATACGCAGTATTTT.

This CDR3 is CASSLNRYEWNTGELFF. As DNA, the CDR3 is TGTGCCAGCAGCTTAAACCGCTACGAGTGGAACACCGGGGAGCTGTTTTTT. The chain links TRBV7-3 to TRBJ2-2; D unresolved. Trimming pared 1 base from V and 1 base from J, leaving 13 bases between. Germline loops: CDR1 SGHTA, CDR2 FQGTGA. The CDR3 totals 17 residues.

The chain carries TRBV5-1 and TRBJ2-5; TRBD1 agrees at 9 bases. From germline, CDR1 is SGHRS and CDR2 YFSETQ. The V and J ends lost 4 bases and 2 bases, in that order; junction bases with no gene match: 12. This CDR3 has 17 residues. The CDR3: CASSPYPNRGRQETQYF. CDR3 DNA sequence: TGCGCCAGCAGCCCTTACCCCAACAGGGGGCGTCAAGAGACCCAGTACTTC.

J is TRBJ2-7 and V is TRBV20-1; TRBD1 might be the D (5 bases). This CDR3 is built from 11 residues. The germline V and J ends were trimmed by 3 bases and 2 bases, with 5 bases remaining between them. Germline assignment: CDR1 DFQATT and CDR2 SNEGSKA (reference sequence). Here the CDR3 reads CSARDTYEQYF. The DNA for the CDR3 is TGCAGTGCTAGGGACACCTACGAGCAGTACTTC.

The chain combines TRBV15 with TRBJ1-1, with D perhaps matching TRBD1 (5 bases). The CDR3 length is 15 residues. V lost 0 bases and J 4 bases, leaving 12 bases between the germline ends. The V gene's germline CDR1 is LNHNV and CDR2 YYDKDF (reference sequence). The CDR3 reads CATSRDNGRGTEAFF. The CDR3 nucleotides read TGTGCCACCAGCAGAGATAACGGTAGGGGCACTGAAGCTTTCTTT.

The chain combines TRBV19 with TRBJ2-5; 7 bases are shared with TRBD1. There are 17 residues in the CDR3. In germline, CDR1 is LNHDA, CDR2 SQIVND (reference sequence). V lost 5 bases, J lost 5 bases, and 17 bases stayed unmatched. CDR3 DNA sequence: TGTGCCAGTAGTGCCACTTATCGGACAGGACGTATGGAGACCCAGTACTTC. Its protein product is CASSATYRTGRMETQYF.

The chain has TRBV2 and TRBJ2-1; 8 positions agree with TRBD2. Germline V CDR1 and CDR2: SNHLY, FYNNEI. The ends lost 6 bases at V and 4 bases at J; junction bases unmatched: 11. The CDR3 loop spans 16 amino acids. The chain's CDR3 is CASRARRGVTYNEQFF. CDR3 nucleotide sequence: TGTGCCAGCAGAGCCCGGCGGGGGGTTACATACAATGAGCAGTTCTTC.

This chain joins TRBV19 and TRBJ1-2, with TRBD1 matching over 11 bases. Germline assignment: CDR1 LNHDA and CDR2 SQIVND (reference sequence). The J segment lost 7 bases and the V segment lost 4 bases, leaving 5 bases of the junction unmatched. The CDR3 covers 14 residues. CDR3 loop: CASSTPGQGAGYTF. CDR3 sequence (DNA): TGTGCCAGTAGTACCCCTGGACAGGGGGCTGGCTACACCTTC.

The chain employs TRBV6-5 and TRBJ1-1, with 8 bases that match TRBD1. Germline V gene lookup returns CDR1 MNHEY and CDR2 SVGAGI. J gave up 1 base and V 1 base, and 2 bases lay outside the gene matches. The CDR3 runs 15 residues. The CDR3: CASSYYGTGNTEAFF. The CDR3 coding sequence is TGTGCCAGCAGTTACTACGGGACAGGGAACACTGAAGCTTTCTTT.

V usage is TRBV6-6 and J usage is TRBJ1-5; D perhaps matches TRBD1 (6 bases). Looked up from germline, CDR1 is MNHNY and CDR2 is SVGAGI (reference sequence). The length of the CDR3 is 14 residues. Trimming took 0 bases from V and 4 from J, leaving 7 bases between them. CDR3 amino acids: CASSYSTGNQPQHF. The CDR3 bases are TGTGCCAGCAGTTACTCGACAGGAAATCAGCCCCAGCATTTT.

The rearrangement joins TRBV19 to TRBJ1-1, with D tentatively TRBD1 (6 bases). The CDR3 is 15 residues long. The germline V gene has CDR1 LNHDA and CDR2 SQIVND (reference sequence). Trimming took 6 bases from V and 5 from J, leaving 19 bases between them. CDR3 DNA: TGTGCCAGTAGAAACTCGGTGGGGGCCGAGACTGAAGCTTTCTTT. As protein: CASRNSVGAETEAFF.

The V and J genes are TRBV4-1 and TRBJ2-1; 9 bases line up with TRBD2. Germline assignment: CDR1 MGHRA and CDR2 YSYEKL. The CDR3 has 14 residues. Losses at the gene ends were 5 bases for V and 7 bases for J; bases not matched to a gene: 6. The CDR3 region has the DNA TGCGCCAGCAGCGATTGGACTAGCGAGAATGAGCAGTTCTTC. Amino acids: CASSDWTSENEQFF.

The chain links TRBV19 to TRBJ2-6; D is possibly TRBD2 (5 bases). Trimming pared 9 bases from V and 2 bases from J, leaving 17 bases between. This CDR3 comprises 16 residues. Germline V gene data show CDR1 as LNHDA and CDR2 as SQIVND (reference sequence). In DNA form, the CDR3 reads TGTGCCAGCCGAGGGCCTGAGGTAGCTGGGGCCAACGTCCTGACTTTC. This sequence encodes CASRGPEVAGANVLTF.

V and J are TRBV11-2 and TRBJ2-1, with D perhaps matching TRBD2 (6 bases). V gave up 6 bases and J gave up 2 bases, with 14 bases separating them. CDR3 size: 15 residues. Germline CDR1 and CDR2: SGHAT and FQNNGV. Here the CDR3 DNA reads TGTGCCAGCAGACCAATCCCGGGGGCCTACAATGAGCAGTTCTTC. Protein product: CASRPIPGAYNEQFF.

The rearrangement joins TRBV2 to TRBJ2-5; unclear D gene. Judging by the DNA end, TRBJ2-7 fits better; the J call may be wrong. This CDR3 has 12 residues. Germline V gene data show CDR1 as SNHLY and CDR2 as FYNNEI. CDR3 nucleotides: TGTGCCAGCACCCACAGATCCTACGAGCAGTACTTC. Amino acids: CASTHRSYEQYF.

The gene calls are TRBV2 and TRBJ1-5; D is unclear. CDR3 size: 14 residues. The germline CDR1 and CDR2 sequences are SNHLY and FYNNEI. V lost 5 bases to trimming and J lost 7 bases, with 15 bases between them. The CDR3 region has the DNA TGTGCCAGCAGTCGGCAGACGACTGGACAGCCCCAGCATTTT. Its protein is CASSRQTTGQPQHF.

CDR3 DNA: TGTGCCAGCACCCTAAGACAGGGCCATGCAACTAATGAAAAACTGTTTTTT. Translated: CASTLRQGHATNEKLFF. The V call is TRBV5-6, the J call TRBJ1-4; 7 bases fit TRBD1. The CDR3 totals 17 residues. The junction had 11 bases not matched to a gene; V was cut back by 6 bases and J by 0 bases. CDR1 and CDR2 (germline): SGHDT, YYEEEE.

V is TRBV4-2 and J is TRBJ1-1; D perhaps matches TRBD1 (6 bases). This CDR3 region has 18 residues. Germline V gene sequence: CDR1 LGHNA, CDR2 YNFKEQ. Trimming removed 0 bases from V and 1 base from J, with 18 bases in between. Here the CDR3 DNA reads TGTGCCAGCAGCCAAGATCGGCCCAGGGGCCTCAAGAACACTGAAGCTTTCTTT. This encodes CASSQDRPRGLKNTEAFF.

On this clone: The sample carries other DNA sequences with the same CDR3. The chain combines TRBV6-5 with TRBJ1-2, with no clear D. CDR3 length equals 12 residues. CDR1 is MNHEY and CDR2 is SVGAGI in the germline V gene. The V gene lost 6 bases and the J gene lost 12 bases, with 17 bases spanning the gap. The CDR3 here is CASSNVRGLDTF. DNA of the CDR3: TGTGCCAGCAGCAACGTCCGGGGATTGGACACCTTC.

J is TRBJ2-5 and V is TRBV7-9; D call uncertain. The CDR3 has 13 residues. The germline V and J ends were trimmed by 1 base and 4 bases, with 7 bases remaining between them. Germline loops: CDR1 SEHNR, CDR2 FQNEAQ (reference sequence). This chain's CDR3 is CASSLVRRETQYF. CDR3 bases: TGTGCCAGCAGCTTAGTGCGGAGAGAGACCCAGTACTTC.

This rearrangement joins TRBV5-6 to TRBJ2-1, with a tentative D call TRBD1 (5 bases). Germline loops: CDR1 SGHDT, CDR2 YYEEEE. The CDR3 has 11 amino acids. Deletions cut 2 bases from V and 15 bases from J, with 12 bases between. CDR3 loop: CASSLSGPWFF. The CDR3 nucleotides are TGTGCCAGCAGCTTATCAGGGCCCTGGTTCTTC.

The gene calls are TRBV27 and TRBJ2-7, with TRBD2 as a possible D gene (5 bases). The CDR3 covers 13 residues. Per germline, CDR1 MNHEY and CDR2 SMNVEV (reference sequence). V lost 2 bases to trimming and J lost 5 bases, with 10 bases between them. The DNA of the CDR3 is TGTGCCAGCAGTTTAGAGGGAGCGAACGAGCAGTACTTC. The encoded protein is CASSLEGANEQYF.

The J gene is TRBJ2-4, the V gene TRBV28; D perhaps matches TRBD1 (5 bases). Trimming stripped 6 bases from V and 8 bases from J, with 11 bases between. The germline CDR1 and CDR2 sequences are MDHEN and SYDVKM. This CDR3 is 12 amino acids long. CDR3: CASRRKGDIQYF. The CDR3 DNA reads as TGTGCCAGCAGGCGAAAAGGGGACATTCAGTACTTC.

The CDR3 sequence is CASVRGYGQPQHF. CDR3 nucleotides: TGTGCCAGTGTCAGGGGGTATGGTCAGCCCCAGCATTTT. The chain combines TRBV19 with TRBJ1-5, with 7 bases lining up with TRBD1. Germline lookup yields CDR1 LNHDA and CDR2 SQIVND (reference sequence). The CDR3 is 13 amino acids. Trimming took 8 bases from V and 6 from J; bases not matched to a gene: 7.